This paragraph covers one T cell receptor beta chain sequence. Its target antigen remains unknown. No base quality information exists; no much larger clone differs at one position. Explained via the paper, the treatment or condition label denotes: approximately 18 received Ad26.COV2.S at low or high dose, single or two shots; 5 received placebo; per-sample allocation not given. For vaccine and placebo recipients, the sequenced repertoires came from samples collected on day 63 after the first injection. Between 29 July and 7 August 2020, Cohort 1b enrolled some 25 adults aged 18-55 years at one site in Boston, USA. Ad26.COV2.S consisted of a replication-incompetent adenovirus type 26 vector by which a prefusion-stabilized SARS-CoV-2 spike protein from the original Wuhan strain was expressed. The data are from a study of Ad26.COV2.S vaccination and SARS-CoV-2 variants (dated by TCRdb to about 2021). Background on the whole study: Donors in the vaccine arm were drawn from COV1001, a phase I-IIa trial of Ad26.COV2.S in healthy adults that was multicentre, randomized, double-blind and placebo-controlled. Investigators did not know the trial group allocation while performing experiments and assessing outcomes. TCRbeta repertoire sequencing served as the tool for gauging how specific and how broad the SARS-CoV-2-reactive T cell receptors were following Ad26.COV2.S vaccination. Trial participants were randomized into five groups of five: low-dose or high-dose Ad26.COV2.S given once or twice, or placebo on both occasions. Ad26.COV2.S was administered intramuscularly at a dose of 5x10^10 or 1x10^11 viral particles, either as one shot or as two shots given 56 days apart. A total of roughly 32 samples were included in the TCR-sequenced set, comprising around 19 Ad26.COV2.S vaccine recipients, 5 placebo recipients and 8 SARS-CoV-2 convalescent individuals. General conclusions and limits of the study: After vaccination, spike-specific CD8+ and CD4+ T cell responses were reported to show substantial breadth. Comparable non-spike TCR breadth was observed between vaccine and placebo recipients, consistent with only spike being contained in the vaccine. The study was not powered for comparison of responses between vaccine doses or regimens. Ad26.COV2.S recipients had higher spike-specific TCR breadth than placebo recipients (P = 0.0014). The authors noted that total T cell responses may have been underestimated by the TCR breadth and depth analyses.

The immunoSEQ Assay was the method used to sequence TCRbeta CDR3 regions. After extraction, genomic DNA underwent amplification by bias-controlled multiplex PCR, followed by high-throughput sequencing. Per the authors' processing: Collapsing and filtering of sequences were performed to quantify the absolute abundance of each unique TCRbeta CDR3 region. T cell fraction was estimated by normalization of TCRbeta template counts to usable DNA, with usable DNA being measured through amplification of reference genes present in all nucleated cells. Repertoire TCRs were annotated as SARS-CoV-2-specific when V gene, CDR3 amino acid sequence and J gene were exactly matched to a known reactive TCR set. MIRA supplied the reference SARS-CoV-2 TCR set, which was filtered for enrichment in COVID-19-positive ImmuneCODE repertoires so that public or cross-reactive TCRs were removed. Drawing on the MIRA antigens, annotated TCRs were analysed further at the level of specific ORF or position within ORF. Breadth was defined as the number of annotated unique rearrangements divided by the total number of unique productive rearrangements, and depth was defined as the summed frequency of the annotated unique rearrangements. Two-sided Wilcoxon rank-sum tests were used to compare TCR breadth between groups. Here the immuneACCESS table is served through TCRdb, limited to in-frame sequences with V and J called. Missing clones are a known gap in these copies; in checked studies unresolved V genes cover under half, and the rest lacks a known reason. Clone size and V and J calls were adopted from that table, with D and trimming inferred from the DNA. Within this sample are 440,000 or so clones, with 80% to 90% of them counted one time only. Together, the top ten hold about 1.5% of the sample.

Including the terminal cysteine and phenylalanine, the CDR3 comprises 15 residues. Just CDR3 DNA is preserved here, 45 bases in frame from base 1. The germline V gene (reference sequence) sets CDR1 to SEHNR and CDR2 to FQNEAQ. Trimming takes 5 bases off V and 6 bases off J; junction bases not matched to a gene: 3. The sample in question was peripheral blood, obtained in a trial of Ad26.COV2.S vaccine versus placebo. Here the chain combines TRBV7-9 and TRBJ2-1; TRBD2 matches 14 bases in the middle. The clonotype was recovered from a person between 18 and 65 years old who received the Ad26.COV2.S COVID-19 vaccine or a placebo. Here is the DNA: TGTGCCAGCAGCCTCGGGACTAGCGGGAGCAATGAGCAGTTCTTC. Its protein reads: CASSLGTSGSNEQFF.